The next 16 T cell receptor beta chains were all read from a single sample in a study of regulatory T cells in long-lasting Graves disease. Building of the TCR beta libraries involved iRepertoire HTBI primers and Arm-PCR of CDR3 regions. Each CDR3 protein gets one entry after TCRdb re-called the multiplex PCR reads with MiXCR. The sample lists around 400,000 distinct CDR3 sequences, around 16% seen once, with 20% to 25% in the top ten. This sample's time point: newly diagnosed GD, antithyroid drugs for less than 3 months. RNA extracted from PBMCs served as the sequencing template. The sample consisted of peripheral blood mononuclear cells (PBMCs), taken at new diagnosis, from a patient treated with antithyroid drugs. The receptors were gathered from a female donor with Graves disease.

This clonotype was recorded many times. V usage is TRBV27 and J usage is TRBJ1-1; tentative D call: TRBD1 (6 bases). Germline V gene lookup returns CDR1 MNHEY and CDR2 SMNVEV (reference sequence). The CDR3 runs to 16 residues. The V end was cut by 6 bases, the J end by 0 bases, with 17 bases between. The chain's CDR3 is CASRLDRTAVNTEAFF. Written as DNA, the CDR3 is TGTGCCAGCAGGCTCGATCGGACAGCCGTGAACACTGAAGCTTTCTTT.

The J gene is TRBJ2-7, the V gene TRBV7-9, with D possibly being TRBD2 (5 bases). TRBJ2-5 explains the end of the DNA better; the J call may be wrong. This CDR3 comprises 15 residues. CDR1 and CDR2 (germline): SEHNR, FQNEAQ (reference sequence). The CDR3 is CASSSYVAFQETQYF. In nucleotides, the CDR3 is TGTGCCAGCAGCTCTTACGTAGCGTTCCAAGAGACCCAGTACTTC.

There are a few counts of this clonotype. V gene TRBV7-9 combines with J gene TRBJ2-3, with 8 bases lining up with TRBD2. This CDR3 is 16 amino acids long. Germline loops: CDR1 SEHNR, CDR2 FQNEAQ (reference sequence). V lost 4 bases and J lost 3; bases outside the gene matches: 9. The CDR3 region is CASSSPAASGTDTQYF. CDR3 nucleotides: TGTGCCAGCAGCTCCCCTGCCGCTAGCGGGACAGATACGCAGTATTTT.

A word on this clonotype: A read error is possible here, since a much larger clone lies one base away. V gene TRBV5-1 combines with J gene TRBJ2-1; weak D call: TRBD1 (6 bases). This CDR3 spans 15 amino acids. Germline CDR1 is SGHRS and CDR2 is YFSETQ. The V and J ends lost 4 bases and 8 bases respectively, with 19 bases between them. CDR3 nucleotide sequence: TGCGCCAGCAGCGAAGGGGACATACGACAATATGAGCAGTTCTTC. Translated: CASSEGDIRQYEQFF.

This clonotype came up once. The chain carries TRBV11-2 and TRBJ2-7; 15 positions match TRBD2. Germline trimming cut 4 bases from V and 4 bases from J; bases unmatched to any gene: 11. CDR1 SGHAT and CDR2 FQNNGV come from the germline V gene. There are 18 residues in the CDR3. The CDR3 DNA reads as TGTGCCAGCAGCTCCCTTCATCGGACTAGCGGGAGGGTTTACGAGCAGTACTTC. Translation gives CASSSLHRTSGRVYEQYF.

The rearrangement joins TRBV20-1 to TRBJ1-2; no reliable D call. The CDR3 has 13 residues. Germline CDR1 DFQATT, CDR2 SNEGSKA (reference sequence). The V and J ends lost 6 bases and 4 bases respectively, with 15 bases between them. DNA for the CDR3: TGCAGTGCAAAGGACCCAAGGAGCTATGGCTACACCTTC. Encoded protein: CSAKDPRSYGYTF.

This clonotype was observed many times. V and J are TRBV27 and TRBJ2-1; TRBD2 agrees at 7 bases. Germline CDR1 MNHEY, CDR2 SMNVEV (reference sequence). The CDR3 sequence is 13 residues long. With 3 bases clipped from V and 12 bases from J, the junction kept 8 bases outside the gene matches. Written as DNA, the CDR3 is TGTGCCAGCAGTTTCGGGGGAGGGCGGGGGCAGTTCTTC. Amino acids: CASSFGGGRGQFF.

This clonotype has at least ten counts. Sequence at one end of the junction differs from germline and may be a read error. The V call is TRBV29-1, the J call TRBJ2-1; the match to TRBD1 covers 10 bases. Germline V gene lookup returns CDR1 SQVTM and CDR2 ANQGSEA. This CDR3 has 14 residues. In DNA, the CDR3 is TGCAGCGTTAAAGACAGGGGGCCCTACAATGAGCAGTTCTTC. Protein sequence: CSVKDRGPYNEQFF.

This clonotype came up many times. The V call is TRBV28, the J call TRBJ2-7; the D gene is possibly TRBD2 (6 bases). Germline V gives CDR1 MDHEN, CDR2 SYDVKM. The CDR3 sequence is 14 residues long. The ends were cut back, 8 bases at V and 1 base at J, with 15 bases in the middle. This chain's CDR3 is CASGSPRGSYEQYF. DNA for the CDR3: TGTGCCAGCGGTTCCCCGCGGGGTTCCTACGAGCAGTACTTC.

This clonotype has a count of ten or more. The chain recombines TRBV20-1 with TRBJ2-1; weak D call: TRBD2 (7 bases). From germline, CDR1 is DFQATT and CDR2 SNEGSKA (reference sequence). Trimming took off 5 bases at V and 8 bases at J, with 31 bases between the two ends. This CDR3 contains 18 residues. This chain's CDR3 is CSAENIGGEDRDYDEQFF. The DNA of the CDR3 is TGCAGTGCTGAAAATATTGGGGGGGAGGACAGAGATTACGATGAGCAGTTCTTC.

This clonotype occurred many times. The V and J genes are TRBV20-1 and TRBJ1-5, with TRBD1 matching 8 bases. This CDR3 comprises 15 residues. CDR1 and CDR2 (germline): DFQATT, SNEGSKA (reference sequence). V gave up 6 bases and J gave up 4 bases; unmatched junction bases: 11. The CDR3 DNA reads as TGCAGTGCCCCGTCCTGGACAGGGCGTAATCAGCCCCAGCATTTT. Its protein product is CSAPSWTGRNQPQHF.

A word on this clonotype: A far larger clone is one nucleotide away, so this likely arose from a read error. The J gene is TRBJ2-4, the V gene TRBV7-2; D is ambiguous. This CDR3 contains 13 residues. V was shortened by 4 bases and J by 13 bases, with 17 bases between the two germline ends. Germline assignment: CDR1 SGHTA and CDR2 FQGNSA. The CDR3 protein is CASSSRPHNEQYF. The CDR3 DNA sequence: TGTGCCAGCAGCTCCAGACCGCACAATGAGCAGTACTTC.

In the case of this clonotype: Just one base apart from a much larger clone, this may be a read error. The chain couples TRBV20-1 to TRBJ2-1, with a weak D call TRBD2 (6 bases). CDR3 length: 15 amino acids. Germline V CDR1 and CDR2: DFQATT, SNEGSKA (reference sequence). Trimming left V 3 bases short and J 0 bases short, with 12 bases between. The CDR3 loop reads CSASERGSSYNEQFF. CDR3 in DNA: TGCAGTGCTAGCGAACGGGGGAGCTCCTACAATGAGCAGTTCTTC.

This clonotype occurred many times. The rearrangement joins TRBV7-9 to TRBJ1-2, with TRBD1 as a possible D gene (5 bases). In germline, CDR1 is SEHNR, CDR2 FQNEAQ (reference sequence). The ends were cut back, 3 bases at V and 4 bases at J, with 18 bases in the middle. The CDR3 has 16 amino acids. The CDR3 nucleotides read TGTGCCAGCAGCTTGTCTCTCCAGGGCCTGGGCTATGGCTACACCTTC. This translates into CASSLSLQGLGYGYTF.

This clonotype occurred many times. The V gene is TRBV7-3, the J gene TRBJ2-2, with a weak D call TRBD2 (6 bases). Trimming stripped 5 bases from V and 7 bases from J, with 14 bases between. The CDR3 length is 14 residues. The V gene's germline CDR1 is SGHTA and CDR2 FQGTGA. Here the CDR3 reads CASSRGLSNGELFF. CDR3 bases: TGTGCCAGCAGCCGCGGACTAAGTAACGGGGAGCTGTTTTTT. The whole variable domain, filled in from reference TRBV7-3 and TRBJ2-2, reads GAGVSQTPSNKVTEKGKYVELRCDPISGHTALYWYRQSLGQGPEFLIYFQGTGAADDSGLPNDRFFAVRPEGSVSTLKIQRTERGDSAVYLCASSRGLSNGELFFGEGSRLTVL.

The table lists this clonotype with many counts. The chain couples TRBV12-3 or TRBV12-4 to TRBJ1-6; 7 bases fit TRBD1. This CDR3 has 14 amino acids. J gave up 10 bases and V 6 bases, and 9 bases lay outside the gene matches. Here the CDR3 reads CASRQTGFGSPLHF. The CDR3 DNA reads TGTGCCAGCAGGCAGACAGGGTTCGGCTCACCCCTCCACTTT.